The TCR beta chain described here comes from a study of PD-1 blockade in mismatch repair-deficient tumors. Background on the study: Patients had approximately 11 mismatch repair-deficient cancer types, all previously treated and progressing.

Every patient had mismatch repair deficiency by PCR or immunohistochemistry. A few pembrolizumab responders had their TCRs sequenced. This CDR3 region has 16 residues. The V gene lost 6 bases and the J gene lost 4 bases, with 19 bases spanning the gap. The germline V gene encodes CDR1 MRHNA and CDR2 SNTAGT. The protocol was immunoSEQ multiplex PCR, while the TCRdb copy is restricted to in-frame clones and leaves out a portion. Of 15,000 to 25,000 clones listed, about four fifths are singletons. The sequence came from an adult with mismatch repair-deficient cancer. This material consisted of PBMCs, taken 52 weeks after starting pembrolizumab. The chain uses TRBV6-4 and TRBJ1-5; D is possibly TRBD1 (6 bases). CDR3 DNA: TGTGCCAGCAGGGGATTTTGGACAGAGATTAATCAGCCCCAGCATTTT. This encodes CASRGFWTEINQPQHF.